This T cell receptor (beta chain) stems from a study of cytomegalovirus exposure and HLA in healthy donors. It was with 60 Vbeta and 13 Jbeta primers that the PCR ran. Sequencing used immunoSEQ multiplex PCR; TCRdb keeps in-frame clones, though not all of them. The data contain fewer than 300,000 clones, 75% to 90% of them seen just once; the ten biggest clones take up 0.3%. The CDR3 runs 14 residues. The germline V gene encodes CDR1 SQVTM and CDR2 ANQGSEA. Trimming cost V 0 bases and J 3 bases, with 11 bases left between them. This clonotype was sampled from a girl aged 2 to 10 in good health and CMV-seronegative. Sequencing was done on a sample of PBMCs. The V gene is TRBV29-1, the J gene TRBJ1-1; D is uncertain. DNA of the CDR3: TGCAGCGTTGAAGATCGTCCCACATACACTGAAGCTTTCTTT. This gives the protein CSVEDRPTYTEAFF.